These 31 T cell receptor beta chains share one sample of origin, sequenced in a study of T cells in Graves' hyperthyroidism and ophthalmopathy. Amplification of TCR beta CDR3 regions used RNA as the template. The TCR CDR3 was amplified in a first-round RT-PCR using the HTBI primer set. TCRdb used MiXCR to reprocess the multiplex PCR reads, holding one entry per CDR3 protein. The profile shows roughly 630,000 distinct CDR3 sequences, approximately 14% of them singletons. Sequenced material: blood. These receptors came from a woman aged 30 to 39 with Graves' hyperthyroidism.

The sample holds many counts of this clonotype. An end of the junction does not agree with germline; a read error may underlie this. CDR3 amino acids: CASSLSSYEQHF. CDR3 in DNA: TGTGCCAGCAGCCTAAGCTCCTACGAGCAGCACTTC. The chain recombines TRBV11-2 with TRBJ2-7, with no clear D. The CDR3 runs 12 residues. The germline V gene encodes CDR1 SGHAT and CDR2 FQNNGV.

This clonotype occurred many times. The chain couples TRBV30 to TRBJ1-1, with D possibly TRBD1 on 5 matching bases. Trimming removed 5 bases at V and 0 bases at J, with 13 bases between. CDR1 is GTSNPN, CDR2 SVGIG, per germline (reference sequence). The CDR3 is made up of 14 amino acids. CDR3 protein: CAWVPWGLNTEAFF. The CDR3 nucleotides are TGTGCCTGGGTTCCATGGGGACTGAACACTGAAGCTTTCTTT.

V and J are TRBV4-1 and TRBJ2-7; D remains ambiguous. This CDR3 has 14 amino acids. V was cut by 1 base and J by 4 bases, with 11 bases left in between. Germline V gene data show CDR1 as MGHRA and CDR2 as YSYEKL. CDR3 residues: CASSQVGPEYEQYF. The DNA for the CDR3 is TGCGCCAGCAGCCAAGTCGGTCCCGAGTACGAGCAGTACTTC.

The CDR3 coding sequence is TGTGCCAGCAGCTCCAGCGGGACAGGGGGTCCTCTAGGTGGCTACACCTTC. Translating gives CASSSSGTGGPLGGYTF. The chain recombines TRBV7-9 with TRBJ1-2; 11 positions agree with TRBD1. Germline V gene lookup returns CDR1 SEHNR and CDR2 FQNEAQ (reference sequence). CDR3 length: 17 amino acids. Trimming cost V 4 bases and J 7 bases; bases outside gene matches: 14.

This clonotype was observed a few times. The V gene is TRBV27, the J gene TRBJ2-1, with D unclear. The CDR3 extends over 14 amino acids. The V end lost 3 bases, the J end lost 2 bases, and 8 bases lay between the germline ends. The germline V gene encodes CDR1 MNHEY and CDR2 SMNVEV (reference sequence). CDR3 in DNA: TGTGCCAGCAGTTTTAGGCCTACCTACAATGAGCAGTTCTTC. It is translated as CASSFRPTYNEQFF.

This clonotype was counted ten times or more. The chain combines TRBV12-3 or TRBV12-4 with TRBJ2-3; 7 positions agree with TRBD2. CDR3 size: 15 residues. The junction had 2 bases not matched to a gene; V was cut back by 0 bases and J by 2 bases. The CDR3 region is CASSLALAYTDTQYF. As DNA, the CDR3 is TGTGCCAGCAGTTTAGCACTAGCGTACACAGATACGCAGTATTTT.

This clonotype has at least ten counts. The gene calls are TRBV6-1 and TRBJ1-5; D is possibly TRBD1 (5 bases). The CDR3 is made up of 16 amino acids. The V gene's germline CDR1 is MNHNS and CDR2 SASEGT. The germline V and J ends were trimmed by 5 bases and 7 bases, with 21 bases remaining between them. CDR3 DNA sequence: TGTGCCAGCAGTAAATACGCCCTCAATGGGGACCAGCCCCAGCATTTT. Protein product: CASSKYALNGDQPQHF.

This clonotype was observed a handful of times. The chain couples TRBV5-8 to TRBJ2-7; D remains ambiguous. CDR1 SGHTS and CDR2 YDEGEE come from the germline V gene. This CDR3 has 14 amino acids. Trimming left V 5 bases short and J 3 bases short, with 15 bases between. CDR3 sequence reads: CASSRIGSGYEQYF. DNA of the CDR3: TGTGCCAGCAGTAGGATAGGGTCGGGCTACGAGCAGTACTTC.

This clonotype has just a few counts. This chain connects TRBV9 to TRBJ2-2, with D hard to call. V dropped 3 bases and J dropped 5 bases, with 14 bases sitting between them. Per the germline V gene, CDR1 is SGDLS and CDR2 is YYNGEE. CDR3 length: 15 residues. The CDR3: CASSGGPKFTGELFF. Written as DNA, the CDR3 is TGTGCCAGCAGCGGCGGACCTAAATTTACCGGGGAGCTGTTTTTT.

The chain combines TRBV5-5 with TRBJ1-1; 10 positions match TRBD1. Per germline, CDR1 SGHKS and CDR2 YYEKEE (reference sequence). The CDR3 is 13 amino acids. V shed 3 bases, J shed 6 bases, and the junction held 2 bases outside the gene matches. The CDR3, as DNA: TGTGCCAGCAGCTACGGACAGGGGGCTGAAGCTTTCTTT. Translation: CASSYGQGAEAFF.

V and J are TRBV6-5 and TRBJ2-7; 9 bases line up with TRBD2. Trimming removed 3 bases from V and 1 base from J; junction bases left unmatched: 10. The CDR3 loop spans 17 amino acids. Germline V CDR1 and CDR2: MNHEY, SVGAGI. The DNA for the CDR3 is TGTGCCAGCAGTTATAGTAGCGGGAGAGGCGCGTCCTACGAGCAGTACTTC. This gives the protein CASSYSSGRGASYEQYF.

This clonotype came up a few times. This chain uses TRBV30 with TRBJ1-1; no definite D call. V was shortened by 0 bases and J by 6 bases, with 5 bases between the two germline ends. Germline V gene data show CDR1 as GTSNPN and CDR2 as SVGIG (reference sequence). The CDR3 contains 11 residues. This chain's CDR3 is CAWSVSSEAFF. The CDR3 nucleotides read TGTGCCTGGAGTGTTTCATCTGAAGCTTTCTTT.

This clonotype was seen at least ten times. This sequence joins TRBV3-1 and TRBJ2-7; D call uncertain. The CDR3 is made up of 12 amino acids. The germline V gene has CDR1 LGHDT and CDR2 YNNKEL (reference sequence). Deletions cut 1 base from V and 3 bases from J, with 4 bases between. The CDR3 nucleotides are TGTGCCAGCAGCCAAGTCGACTACGAGCAGTACTTC. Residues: CASSQVDYEQYF.

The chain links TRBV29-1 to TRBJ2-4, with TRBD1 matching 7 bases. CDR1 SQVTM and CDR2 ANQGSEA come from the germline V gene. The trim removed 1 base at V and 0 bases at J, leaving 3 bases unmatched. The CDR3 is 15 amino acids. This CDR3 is CSVEVNRGAKNIQYF. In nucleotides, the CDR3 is TGCAGCGTTGAAGTGAACAGGGGAGCCAAAAACATTCAGTACTTC.

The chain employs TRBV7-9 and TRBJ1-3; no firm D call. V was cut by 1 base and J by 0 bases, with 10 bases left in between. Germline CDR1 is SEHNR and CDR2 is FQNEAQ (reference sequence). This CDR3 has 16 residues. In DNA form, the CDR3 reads TGTGCCAGCAGCTTAGTAGCCACTAACTCTGGAAACACCATATATTTT. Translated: CASSLVATNSGNTIYF. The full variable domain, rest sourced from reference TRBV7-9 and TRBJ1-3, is DTGVSQNPRHKITKRGQNVTFRCDPISEHNRLYWYRQTLGQGPEFLTYFQNEAQLEKSRLLSDRFSAERPKGSFSTLEIQRTEQGDSAMYLCASSLVATNSGNTIYFGEGSWLTVV.

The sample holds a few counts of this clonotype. The CDR3 is CATSVLAGNTGELFF. The DNA of the CDR3 is TGTGCCACCAGTGTACTAGCGGGGAACACCGGGGAGCTGTTTTTT. The gene calls are TRBV24-1 and TRBJ2-2; 9 bases are shared with TRBD2. Germline V gives CDR1 KGHDR, CDR2 SFDVKD. The V gene end was trimmed by 5 bases and the J gene end by 1 base; junction bases not matched to a gene: 1. This CDR3 region has 15 residues.

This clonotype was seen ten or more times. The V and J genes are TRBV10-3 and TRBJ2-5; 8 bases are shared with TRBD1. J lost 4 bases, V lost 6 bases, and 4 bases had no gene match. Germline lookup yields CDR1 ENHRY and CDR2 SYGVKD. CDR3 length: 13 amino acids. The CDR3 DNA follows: TGTGCCATCAGCGACAGGGGCCGAGAGACCCAGTACTTC. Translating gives CAISDRGRETQYF.

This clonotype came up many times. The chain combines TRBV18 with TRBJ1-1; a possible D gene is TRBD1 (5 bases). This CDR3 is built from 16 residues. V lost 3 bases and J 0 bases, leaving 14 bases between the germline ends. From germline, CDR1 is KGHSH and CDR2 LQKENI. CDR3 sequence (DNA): TGTGCCAGCTCACCGAGTTTGGGGGTCATGAACACTGAAGCTTTCTTT. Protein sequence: CASSPSLGVMNTEAFF.

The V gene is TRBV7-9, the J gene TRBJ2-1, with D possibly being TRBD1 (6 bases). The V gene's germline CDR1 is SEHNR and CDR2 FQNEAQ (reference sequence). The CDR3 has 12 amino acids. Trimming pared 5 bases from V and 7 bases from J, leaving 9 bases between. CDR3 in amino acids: CASSNDRNEQFF. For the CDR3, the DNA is TGTGCCAGCAGCAACGACAGGAATGAGCAGTTCTTC.

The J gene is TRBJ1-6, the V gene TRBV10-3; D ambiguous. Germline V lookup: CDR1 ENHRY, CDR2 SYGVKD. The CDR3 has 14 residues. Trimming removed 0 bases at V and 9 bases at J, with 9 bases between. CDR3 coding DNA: TGTGCCATCAGTGAGTCGGCTAGAAGTTCACCCCTCCACTTT. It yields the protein CAISESARSSPLHF.

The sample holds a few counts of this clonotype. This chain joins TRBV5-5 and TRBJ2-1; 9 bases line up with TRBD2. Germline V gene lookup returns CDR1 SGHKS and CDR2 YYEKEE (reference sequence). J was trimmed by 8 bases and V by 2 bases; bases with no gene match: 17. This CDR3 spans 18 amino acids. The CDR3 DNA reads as TGTGCCAGCAGCTTCGTTATTGGTGTGAGGAGCGGGAGGCATGAGCAGTTCTTC. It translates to CASSFVIGVRSGRHEQFF. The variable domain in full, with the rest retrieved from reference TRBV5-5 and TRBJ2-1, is DAGVTQSPTHLIKTRGQQVTLRCSPISGHKSVSWYQQVLGQGPQFIFQYYEKEERGRGNFPDRFSARQFPNYSSELNVNALLLGDSALYLCASSFVIGVRSGRHEQFFGPGTRLTVL.

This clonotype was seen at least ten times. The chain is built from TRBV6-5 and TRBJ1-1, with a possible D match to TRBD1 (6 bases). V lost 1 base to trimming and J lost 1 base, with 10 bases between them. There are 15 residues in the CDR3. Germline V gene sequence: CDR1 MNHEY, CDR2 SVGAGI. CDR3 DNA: TGTGCCAGCAGTTACTTAACAGGGACGAACACTGAAGCTTTCTTT. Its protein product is CASSYLTGTNTEAFF.

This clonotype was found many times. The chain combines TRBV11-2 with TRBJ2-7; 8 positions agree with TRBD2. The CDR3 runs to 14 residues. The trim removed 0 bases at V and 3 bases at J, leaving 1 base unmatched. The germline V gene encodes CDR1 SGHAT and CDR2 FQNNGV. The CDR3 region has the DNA TGTGCCAGCAGCTTAGACGGGACTAGCTACGAGCAGTACTTC. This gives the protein CASSLDGTSYEQYF. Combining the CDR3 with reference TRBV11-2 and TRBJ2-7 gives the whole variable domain EAGVAQSPRYKIIEKRQSVAFWCNPISGHATLYWYQQILGQGPKLLIQFQNNGVVDDSQLPKDRFSAERLKGVDSTLKIQPAKLEDSAVYLCASSLDGTSYEQYFGPGTRLTVT.

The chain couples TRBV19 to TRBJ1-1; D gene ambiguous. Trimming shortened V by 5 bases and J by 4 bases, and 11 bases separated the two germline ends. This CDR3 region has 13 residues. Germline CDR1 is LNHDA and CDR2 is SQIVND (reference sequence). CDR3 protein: CASSEAPSTEAFF. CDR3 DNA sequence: TGTGCCAGTAGTGAGGCCCCGAGCACTGAAGCTTTCTTT.

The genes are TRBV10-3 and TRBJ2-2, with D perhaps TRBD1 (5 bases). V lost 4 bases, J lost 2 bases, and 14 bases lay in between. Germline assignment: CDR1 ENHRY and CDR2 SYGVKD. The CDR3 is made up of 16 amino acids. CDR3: CAISVFHDRNTGELFF. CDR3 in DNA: TGTGCCATCAGTGTTTTCCACGACAGAAACACCGGGGAGCTGTTTTTT.

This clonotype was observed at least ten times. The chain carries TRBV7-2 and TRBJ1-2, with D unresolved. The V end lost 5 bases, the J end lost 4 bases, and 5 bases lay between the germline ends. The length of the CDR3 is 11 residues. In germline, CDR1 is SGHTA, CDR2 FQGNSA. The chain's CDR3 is CASSPGYGYTF. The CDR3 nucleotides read TGTGCCAGCAGCCCCGGCTATGGCTACACCTTC.

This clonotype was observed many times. This chain's CDR3 is CASSLAISGSYEQYF. The CDR3 DNA is TGTGCCAGCAGCTTAGCGATTAGCGGCTCCTACGAGCAGTACTTC. The chain uses TRBV7-8 and TRBJ2-7; weak D call: TRBD2 (6 bases). The ends were cut back, 0 bases at V and 0 bases at J, with 9 bases in the middle. Germline CDR1 and CDR2: SGHVS and FQNEAQ. CDR3 length: 15 residues.

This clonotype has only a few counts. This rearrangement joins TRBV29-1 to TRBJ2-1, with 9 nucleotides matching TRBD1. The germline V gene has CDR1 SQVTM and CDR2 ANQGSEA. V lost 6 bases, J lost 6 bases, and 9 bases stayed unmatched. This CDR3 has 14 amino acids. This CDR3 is CSVPTGGRANEQFF. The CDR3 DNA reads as TGCAGCGTCCCAACAGGGGGCAGGGCCAATGAGCAGTTCTTC.

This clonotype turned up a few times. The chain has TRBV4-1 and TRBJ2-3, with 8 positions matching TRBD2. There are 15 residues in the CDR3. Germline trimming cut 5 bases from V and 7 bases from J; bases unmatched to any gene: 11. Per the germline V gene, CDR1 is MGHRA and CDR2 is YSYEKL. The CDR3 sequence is CASSYSGGNWNTQYF. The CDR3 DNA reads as TGCGCCAGCAGCTATTCGGGAGGGAATTGGAATACGCAGTATTTT.

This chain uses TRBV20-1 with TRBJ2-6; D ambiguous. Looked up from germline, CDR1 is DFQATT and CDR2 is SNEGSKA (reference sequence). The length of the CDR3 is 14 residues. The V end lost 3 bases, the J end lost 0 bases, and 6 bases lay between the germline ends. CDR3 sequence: CSASSASGANVLTF. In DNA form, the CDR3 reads TGCAGTGCTAGTTCGGCCTCTGGGGCCAACGTCCTGACTTTC.

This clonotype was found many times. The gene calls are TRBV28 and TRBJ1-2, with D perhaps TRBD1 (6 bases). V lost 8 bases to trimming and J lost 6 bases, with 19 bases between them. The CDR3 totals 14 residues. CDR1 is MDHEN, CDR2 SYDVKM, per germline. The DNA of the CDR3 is TGTGCCAGCGTTGTCGTAGGGGGAGGGGATGGCTACACCTTC. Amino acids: CASVVVGGGDGYTF.